Following are 11 T cell receptor beta chains from one sample sequenced in a study of shared clonotypes between healthy human individuals. Produced via immunoSEQ multiplex PCR; TCRdb's table is partial and in-frame only. The data hold more than 150,000 clones, with approximately 61% observed a single time. Material: memory CD4+ T cells sorted from blood. Subset indicated: CD45RA-negative fraction. All receptors come from a man younger than 40 in good health.

This clone came up a few times. The chain uses TRBV5-1 and TRBJ1-1, with D possibly matching TRBD1 (5 bases). V was pared by 1 base and J by 0 bases, with 10 bases between. Germline V gene sequence: CDR1 SGHRS, CDR2 YFSETQ. The CDR3 runs 15 residues. In DNA, the CDR3 is TGCGCCAGCAGCTTGCAGGGCAAGATGAACACTGAAGCTTTCTTT. It specifies CASSLQGKMNTEAFF.

The rearrangement joins TRBV28 to TRBJ1-2; no reliable D call. Germline-derived CDR1 and CDR2 are MDHEN and SYDVKM. Deletions cut 4 bases from V and 5 bases from J, with 8 bases between. This CDR3 region has 12 residues. The DNA of the CDR3 is TGTGCCAGCAGTTCCCCTTTATATGGCTACACCTTC. It codes for CASSSPLYGYTF.

The V gene is TRBV18, the J gene TRBJ2-1; 8 nucleotides agree with TRBD1. Germline trimming cut 5 bases from V and 6 bases from J; bases unmatched to any gene: 3. Germline V lookup: CDR1 KGHSH, CDR2 LQKENI. CDR3 length: 13 residues. CDR3 sequence reads: CASSEQGGNEQFF. CDR3 DNA sequence: TGTGCCAGCTCAGAACAGGGGGGCAATGAGCAGTTCTTC. The complete variable domain, with remaining parts taken from reference TRBV18 and TRBJ2-1, reads NAGVMQNPRHLVRRRGQEARLRCSPMKGHSHVYWYRQLPEEGLKFMVYLQKENIIDESGMPKERFSAEFPKEGPSILRIQQVVRGDSAAYFCASSEQGGNEQFFGPGTRLTVL.

V usage is TRBV18 and J usage is TRBJ2-7; a possible D gene is TRBD1 (6 bases). Germline values: CDR1 KGHSH, CDR2 LQKENI. The length of the CDR3 is 15 residues. V lost 3 bases, J lost 5 bases, and 17 bases lay in between. The CDR3 nucleotides read TGTGCCAGCTCACCGCTACAGGGTGGGGTGGACGAGCAGTACTTC. It codes for CASSPLQGGVDEQYF.

This chain uses TRBV28 with TRBJ1-5; unclear D gene. This CDR3 has 17 residues. With 6 bases removed from V and 0 bases from J, the gap between germline ends came to 18 bases. CDR1 and CDR2 from the germline V gene are MDHEN and SYDVKM. CDR3 sequence (DNA): TGTGCCAGCAGATCCGGGAGGCCTCTATATAGCAATCAGCCCCAGCATTTT. Amino acids: CASRSGRPLYSNQPQHF.

The chain joins TRBV6-1 to TRBJ2-7, with 9 bases identical to TRBD2. CDR3 length: 13 residues. The V gene end was trimmed by 7 bases and the J gene end by 5 bases; junction bases not matched to a gene: 6. Germline lookup yields CDR1 MNHNS and CDR2 SASEGT. The DNA for the CDR3 is TGTGCCAGCACCCCTAGCGGGACCCACGAGCAGTACTTC. Its protein product is CASTPSGTHEQYF.

This clone occurred a few times. The chain uses TRBV7-9 and TRBJ2-5, with D unresolved. With 0 bases removed from V and 7 bases from J, the gap between germline ends came to 12 bases. CDR1 is SEHNR and CDR2 is FQNEAQ in the germline V gene (reference sequence). This CDR3 spans 14 amino acids. CDR3 amino acids: CASSLAQGPGTQYF. CDR3 nucleotide sequence: TGTGCCAGCAGCTTAGCCCAAGGGCCGGGGACCCAGTACTTC. The whole variable domain, filled in from reference TRBV7-9 and TRBJ2-5, reads DTGVSQNPRHKITKRGQNVTFRCDPISEHNRLYWYRQTLGQGPEFLTYFQNEAQLEKSRLLSDRFSAERPKGSFSTLEIQRTEQGDSAMYLCASSLAQGPGTQYFGPGTRLLVL.

V and J are TRBV29-1 and TRBJ2-7; D may be TRBD2 (6 bases). The CDR3 contains 14 residues. The V end lost 3 bases, the J end lost 1 base, and 13 bases lay between the germline ends. CDR1 SQVTM and CDR2 ANQGSEA come from the germline V gene. In DNA, the CDR3 is TGCAGCGTTGACGGGGGTGGGGGGTCCTACGAGCAGTACTTC. Residues: CSVDGGGGSYEQYF.

The chain has TRBV5-1 and TRBJ2-3; 8 nucleotides line up with TRBD1. V lost 4 bases and J lost 0; bases outside the gene matches: 13. This CDR3 comprises 18 residues. Germline CDR1 reads SGHRS; CDR2 reads YFSETQ. CDR3: CASSRTGLRTTSTDTQYF. The CDR3 bases are TGCGCCAGCAGCAGGACAGGGCTACGAACCACTAGCACAGATACGCAGTATTTT.

This clone occurred a few times. The chain is built from TRBV4-1 and TRBJ2-7; D gene unclear. The CDR3 spans 15 residues. Trimming took off 1 base at V and 4 bases at J, with 14 bases between the two ends. The germline CDR1 and CDR2 sequences are MGHRA and YSYEKL. The DNA of the CDR3 is TGCGCCAGCAGCCAAGTGATGCTCCCCGGTTACGAGCAGTACTTC. Translated, it gives CASSQVMLPGYEQYF.

The CDR3 protein is CASSLLGGLAGVDSYNEQFF. The CDR3 region has the DNA TGTGCCAGCAGCCTTCTGGGCGGACTAGCGGGAGTGGATTCCTACAATGAGCAGTTCTTC. This rearrangement joins TRBV5-5 to TRBJ2-1, with TRBD2 identical over 13 bases. This CDR3 spans 20 amino acids. The germline V gene encodes CDR1 SGHKS and CDR2 YYEKEE (reference sequence). The V gene end was trimmed by 4 bases and the J gene end by 1 base; junction bases not matched to a gene: 14.